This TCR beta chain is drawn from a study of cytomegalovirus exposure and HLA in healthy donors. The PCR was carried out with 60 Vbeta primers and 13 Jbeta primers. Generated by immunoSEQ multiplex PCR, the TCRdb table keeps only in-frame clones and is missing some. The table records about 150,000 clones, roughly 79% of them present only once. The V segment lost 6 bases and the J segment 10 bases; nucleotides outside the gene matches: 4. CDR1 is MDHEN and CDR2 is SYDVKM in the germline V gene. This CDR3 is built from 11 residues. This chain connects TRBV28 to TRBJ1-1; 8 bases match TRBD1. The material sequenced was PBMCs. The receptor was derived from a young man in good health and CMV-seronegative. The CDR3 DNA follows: TGTGCCAGCAGCACCGACAGGGGAGCTTTCTTT. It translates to CASSTDRGAFF.